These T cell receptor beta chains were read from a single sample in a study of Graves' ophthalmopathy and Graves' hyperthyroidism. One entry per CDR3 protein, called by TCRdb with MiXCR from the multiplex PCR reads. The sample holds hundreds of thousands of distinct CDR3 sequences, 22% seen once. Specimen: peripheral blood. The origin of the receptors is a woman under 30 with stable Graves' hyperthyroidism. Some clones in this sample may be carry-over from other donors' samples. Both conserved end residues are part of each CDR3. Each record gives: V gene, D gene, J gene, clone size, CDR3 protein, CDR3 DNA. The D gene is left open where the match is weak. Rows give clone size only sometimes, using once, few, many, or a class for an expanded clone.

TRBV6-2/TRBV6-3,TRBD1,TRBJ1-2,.,CASTRRGIYGYTF,TGTGCCAGCACGCGCAGGGGGATCTATGGCTACACCTTC
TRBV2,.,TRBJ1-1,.,CASSEALRAFF,TGTGCCAGCAGTGAAGCGCTTCGCGCTTTCTTT
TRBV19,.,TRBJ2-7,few,CASSWRQTSSYEQYF,TGTGCCAGTAGTTGGAGACAAACGAGCTCCTACGAGCAGTACTTC
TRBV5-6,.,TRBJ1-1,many,CASSLDGDVLGTEAFF,TGTGCCAGCAGCTTGGACGGGGACGTGCTCGGCACTGAAGCTTTCTTT
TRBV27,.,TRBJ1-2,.,CASSFSGGGYRF,TGTGCCAGCAGTTTTAGCGGGGGAGGCTACAGGTTC
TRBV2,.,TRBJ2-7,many,CASSDRDTTYEQYF,TGTGCCAGCAGTGACCGGGACACGACCTACGAGCAGTACTTC
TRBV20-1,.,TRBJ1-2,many,CSARDSDLSYGYTF,TGCAGTGCTAGAGATTCGGACCTATCATATGGCTACACCTTC
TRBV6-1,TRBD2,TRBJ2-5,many,CASSERGGAGTQCF,TGTGCCAGCAGTGAGCGGGGAGGGGCGGGGACCCAGTGCTTC
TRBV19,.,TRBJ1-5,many,CASRPVYSNQPQHF,TGTGCCAGTAGGCCGGTGTATAGCAATCAGCCCCAGCATTTT
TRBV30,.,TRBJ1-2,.,CAWRADGRGNGYTF,TGTGCCTGGAGAGCCGATGGGCGGGGGAATGGCTACACCTTC
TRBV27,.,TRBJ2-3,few,CASSQRRDTDTQYF,TGTGCCAGCAGTCAACGGCGGGACACAGATACGCAGTATTTT
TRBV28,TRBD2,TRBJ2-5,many,CASSLTSGSWGETQYF,TGTGCCAGCAGTTTAACTAGCGGGAGTTGGGGTGAGACCCAGTACTTC
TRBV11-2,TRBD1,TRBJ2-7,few,CASSFGTGEYEQYF,TGTGCCAGCAGCTTTGGGACAGGCGAATACGAGCAGTACTTC
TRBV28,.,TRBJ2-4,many,CASRTGTNGDIQYF,TGTGCCAGCAGAACCGGGACGAACGGGGACATTCAGTACTTC
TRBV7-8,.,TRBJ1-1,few,CASSSLTLENTEAFF,TGTGCCAGCAGCTCCCTGACATTGGAGAACACTGAAGCTTTCTTT
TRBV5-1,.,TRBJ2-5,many,CASSRGTNSNQETQYF,TGCGCCAGCAGCCGAGGGACCAACTCAAACCAAGAGACCCAGTACTTC